This paragraph reports one TCR beta chain. Its target is not known. With 60 Vbeta and 13 Jbeta primers, the PCR was carried out. The assay was immunoSEQ multiplex PCR, and TCRdb's table has in-frame clones only and misses some. This table has under 200,000 clones, around 85% appearing once. These data come from a study of cytomegalovirus exposure and HLA in healthy donors. The study's findings and limits: In vitro testing confirmed a few CMV-associated chains as specific for CMV antigens.

The clonotype was recovered from a human donor in good health. Sequenced sample: PBMCs.

CDR3 amino acids: CASIPPGLDRAEAFF. CDR3 DNA: TGTGCCAGCATCCCTCCGGGGTTGGACAGGGCTGAAGCTTTCTTT. V gene TRBV28 combines with J gene TRBJ1-1, with 8 nucleotides matching TRBD1. With 7 bases clipped from V and 6 bases from J, the junction kept 13 bases outside the gene matches. CDR1 is MDHEN, CDR2 SYDVKM, per germline. The CDR3 totals 15 residues. Complete variable domain (other parts from reference TRBV28 and TRBJ1-1): DVKVTQSSRYLVKRTGEKVFLECVQDMDHENMFWYRQDPGLGLRLIYFSYDVKMKEKGDIPEGYSVSREKKERFSLILESASTNQTSMYLCASIPPGLDRAEAFFGQGTRLTVV.